This entry lists 5 T cell receptor beta chains sequenced from one sample in a study of blood T cell repertoires in COVID-19. Sequencing used immunoSEQ multiplex PCR; TCRdb keeps in-frame clones, though not all of them. The table has some 200,000 clones, almost 85% seen once. Sample: peripheral blood. These TCRs come from a human donor with acute or convalescent COVID-19. The donor label of this sample is uncertain.

This chain connects TRBV23-1 to TRBJ1-5, with 8 positions matching TRBD1. TRBV23-1 is an open reading frame, and its role is uncertain. The CDR3 has 19 amino acids. The V segment lost 8 bases and the J segment 1 base; nucleotides outside the gene matches: 19. This CDR3 is CASPTPSVAGTGSNQPQHF. The CDR3 DNA reads as TGCGCCAGCCCAACCCCTTCAGTCGCTGGGACAGGAAGCAATCAGCCCCAGCATTTT.

The V gene is TRBV11-3, the J gene TRBJ2-3; a possible D gene is TRBD2 (7 bases). V was pared by 5 bases and J by 5 bases, with 11 bases between. CDR1 and CDR2 (germline): SGHNT, YENEEA. The CDR3 extends over 13 amino acids. The CDR3 loop is CASSNREGDTQYF. CDR3 in DNA: TGTGCCAGCAGCAACAGGGAGGGAGATACGCAGTATTTT.

V gene TRBV6-2 or TRBV6-3 combines with J gene TRBJ1-5; D is unclear. This CDR3 contains 12 residues. Germline V gene sequence: CDR1 MNHEY, CDR2 SVGEGT. Trimming took off 6 bases at V and 8 bases at J, with 11 bases between the two ends. The CDR3 bases are TGTGCCAGCAGCCTTCCCCTAAAGCCCCAGCATTTT. Its protein is CASSLPLKPQHF.

The chain uses TRBV18 and TRBJ2-7, with TRBD1 matching 9 bases. V lost 5 bases, J lost 0 bases, and 2 bases stayed unmatched. The length of the CDR3 is 14 residues. The germline CDR1 and CDR2 sequences are KGHSH and LQKENI. CDR3 loop: CASSTGQGSYEQYF. The DNA for the CDR3 is TGTGCCAGCTCAACGGGACAGGGCTCCTACGAGCAGTACTTC. Full variable domain (missing parts from reference TRBV18 and TRBJ2-7): NAGVMQNPRHLVRRRGQEARLRCSPMKGHSHVYWYRQLPEEGLKFMVYLQKENIIDESGMPKERFSAEFPKEGPSILRIQQVVRGDSAAYFCASSTGQGSYEQYFGPGTRLTVT.

This clone was picked up one time. The chain carries TRBV30 and TRBJ2-2; 11 bases map to TRBD2. CDR1 and CDR2 from the germline V gene are GTSNPN and SVGIG (reference sequence). V lost 0 bases, J lost 5 bases, and 14 bases stayed unmatched. CDR3 length: 19 amino acids. The CDR3 sequence: CAWSVYTGPGTSGTGELFF. In DNA, the CDR3 is TGTGCCTGGAGTGTATATACGGGTCCCGGGACTAGCGGAACCGGGGAGCTGTTTTTT.